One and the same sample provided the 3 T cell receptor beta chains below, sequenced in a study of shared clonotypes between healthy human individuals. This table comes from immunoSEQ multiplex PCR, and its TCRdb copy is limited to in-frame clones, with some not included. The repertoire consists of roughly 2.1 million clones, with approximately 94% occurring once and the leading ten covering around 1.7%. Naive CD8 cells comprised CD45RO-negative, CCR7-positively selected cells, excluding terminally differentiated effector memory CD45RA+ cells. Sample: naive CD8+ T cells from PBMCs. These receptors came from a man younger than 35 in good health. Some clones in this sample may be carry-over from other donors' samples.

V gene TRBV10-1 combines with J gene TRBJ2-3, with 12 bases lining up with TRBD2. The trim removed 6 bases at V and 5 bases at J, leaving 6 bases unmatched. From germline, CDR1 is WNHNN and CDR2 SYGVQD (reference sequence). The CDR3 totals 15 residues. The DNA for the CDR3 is TGCGCCAGCAGCTCTAGCGGGAGGGCCAAAGATACGCAGTATTTT. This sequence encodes CASSSSGRAKDTQYF.

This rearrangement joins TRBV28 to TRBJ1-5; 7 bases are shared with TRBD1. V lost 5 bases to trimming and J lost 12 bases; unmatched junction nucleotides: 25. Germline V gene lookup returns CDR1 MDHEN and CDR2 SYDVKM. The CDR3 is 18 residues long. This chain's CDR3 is CASSPSLDRTSRGLIQHF. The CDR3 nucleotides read TGTGCCAGCAGTCCTTCCTTGGACAGGACCTCCCGGGGGTTGATCCAGCATTTT.

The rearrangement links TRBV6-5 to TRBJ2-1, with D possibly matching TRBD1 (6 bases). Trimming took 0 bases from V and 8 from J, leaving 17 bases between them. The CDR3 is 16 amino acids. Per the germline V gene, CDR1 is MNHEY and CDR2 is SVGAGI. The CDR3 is CASSYSGTLLRHEQFF. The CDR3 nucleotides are TGTGCCAGCAGTTACTCCGGGACACTCCTCCGGCATGAGCAGTTCTTC.